Described below is a single T cell receptor beta chain sequence and its context. These data are taken from a study of T cell changes during pregnancy in multiple sclerosis. The CDR3 contains 17 residues. Trimming at V came to 3 bases and at J to 0 bases, leaving 4 bases not matched to a gene. Germline V gene sequence: CDR1 KGHSH, CDR2 LQKENI. Assay used: immunoSEQ multiplex PCR; TCRdb lists only in-frame clones, some missing. The sample records 60,000 to 90,000 clones, about 93% being singletons. The chain employs TRBV18 and TRBJ2-1; the match to TRBD2 covers 11 bases. This sequence originates from a female donor in good health, enrolled as a control in a pregnancy study. The material was peripheral blood, obtained after pregnancy. Here the CDR3 reads CASSPISGGASYNEQFF. The CDR3 nucleotides read TGTGCCAGCTCACCGATTAGCGGGGGGGCCTCCTACAATGAGCAGTTCTTC.